This T cell receptor beta chain was identified in a study of T cell repertoires in cytomegalovirus infection. Whole-study context: Signatures in public TCR beta sequences pointed to both CMV infection and matching HLA type.

This CDR3 has 11 amino acids. Germline V gene data show CDR1 as SQVTM and CDR2 as ANQGSEA. V was clipped by 3 bases and J by 6 bases, with 9 bases between them. TCRdb called the reads again in MiXCR, with one record for every CDR3 protein. The sample lists over 300,000 distinct CDR3 sequences; roughly a sixth were seen once. The source of this sequence is a human donor in good health (CMV status not recorded). Some clones in this sample may be carry-over from other donors' samples. This chain links TRBV29-1 with TRBJ2-7; D unresolved. Sequenced: PBMCs. The DNA of the CDR3 is TGCAGCGTTGATAAGGGTTTCGAGCAGTACTTC. This translates into CSVDKGFEQYF.